Included here is one TCR beta chain sequence, with context. The data were obtained in a study of blood T cell repertoires in COVID-19. As handled by the study authors: Cell counts per sample came from amplifying reference gene primers. Only in-frame clones appear in the TCRdb table, and some are missing; sequencing was by immunoSEQ multiplex PCR. Clone size and V and J calls were adopted from that table, with D and trimming inferred from the DNA. The sample contains 85,000 to 130,000 clones, roughly 92% of which appear only once. The specimen sequenced was peripheral blood. The receptor was isolated from a man between 65 and 80 years old with acute or convalescent COVID-19.

CDR3 region: CATSDFGLAGVYTGELFF. CDR3 nucleotide sequence: TGTGCCACCAGTGATTTCGGACTAGCGGGAGTTTATACCGGGGAGCTGTTTTTT. V gene TRBV24-1 combines with J gene TRBJ2-2; TRBD2 matches at 13 bases. V trimming: 1 base; J trimming: 5 bases; junction bases outside the gene matches: 6. CDR3 length equals 18 residues. The germline V gene has CDR1 KGHDR and CDR2 SFDVKD.